Each of the 18 T cell receptor beta chains below was sequenced from the same sample in a study of blood T cell repertoires in COVID-19. Only in-frame clones appear in the TCRdb table, and some are missing; sequencing was by immunoSEQ multiplex PCR. The sample has approximately 330,000 clones, around 85% seen once. Sequenced input: PBMCs or T cells enriched from blood (not recorded which). These receptor sequences come from a woman between 35 and 50 years old with acute COVID-19.

The V and J genes are TRBV19 and TRBJ1-1; TRBD1 might be the D (5 bases). The germline V gene has CDR1 LNHDA and CDR2 SQIVND (reference sequence). The ends were cut back, 9 bases at V and 1 base at J, with 15 bases in the middle. The CDR3 has 14 residues. CDR3 residues: CASLGRGWNTEAFF. CDR3 DNA: TGTGCCAGCCTAGGAAGGGGATGGAACACTGAAGCTTTCTTT. The full variable domain, completed using reference TRBV19 and TRBJ1-1, is DGGITQSPKYLFRKEGQNVTLSCEQNLNHDAMYWYRQDPGQGLRLIYYSQIVNDFQKGDIAEGYSVSREKKESFPLTVTSAQKNPTAFYLCASLGRGWNTEAFFGQGTRLTVV.

V gene TRBV11-2 combines with J gene TRBJ2-2; 7 nucleotides agree with TRBD1. This CDR3 has 13 residues. The germline V gene has CDR1 SGHAT and CDR2 FQNNGV. V shed 3 bases and J 7 bases; nucleotides not matched to a gene: 2. The chain's CDR3 is CASSFTGVGELFF. As DNA, the CDR3 is TGTGCCAGCAGCTTTACAGGGGTCGGGGAGCTGTTTTTT.

This clone occurred a few times. The V call is TRBV27, the J call TRBJ1-2, with D possibly TRBD1 on 5 matching bases. V lost 3 bases and J 0 bases, leaving 29 bases between the germline ends. The CDR3 spans 21 residues. CDR1 is MNHEY, CDR2 SMNVEV, per germline (reference sequence). The CDR3 here is CASSFRFHGTNNATANYGYTF. DNA for the CDR3: TGTGCCAGCAGTTTTCGGTTTCATGGAACCAACAACGCGACAGCTAACTATGGCTACACCTTC.

The chain employs TRBV9 and TRBJ1-2; D is uncertain. The V gene's germline CDR1 is SGDLS and CDR2 YYNGEE. Deletions cut 6 bases from V and 9 bases from J, with 18 bases between. The CDR3 is made up of 13 amino acids. As DNA, the CDR3 is TGTGCCAGCACCCCCGGAGGGCGTGAGAGCTACACCTTC. This encodes CASTPGGRESYTF.

This rearrangement joins TRBV19 to TRBJ1-1; D might be TRBD1 (5 bases). Germline V lookup: CDR1 LNHDA, CDR2 SQIVND (reference sequence). Trimming removed 2 bases from V and 5 bases from J, with 12 bases in between. CDR3 length: 14 amino acids. CDR3 DNA sequence: TGTGCCAGTAGTATAAGCGCAGGGTGGACTGAAGCTTTCTTT. Protein product: CASSISAGWTEAFF.

This clone came up once. V is TRBV11-2 and J is TRBJ1-6; D not certain. From germline, CDR1 is SGHAT and CDR2 FQNNGV. Trimming took off 2 bases at V and 5 bases at J, with 13 bases between the two ends. CDR3 size: 16 residues. CDR3 sequence (DNA): TGTGCCAGCAGCTTACGCCGGACGGGAAATAATTCACCCCTCCACTTT. Translation: CASSLRRTGNNSPLHF.

The genes are TRBV9 and TRBJ2-7; D remains unclear. Between the trimmed V and J ends, which lost 0 bases and 1 base, there was a span of 11 bases. The CDR3 covers 15 residues. From germline, CDR1 is SGDLS and CDR2 YYNGEE. CDR3 sequence: CASSVEVESSYEQYF. DNA of the CDR3: TGTGCCAGCAGCGTAGAAGTTGAGAGTTCCTACGAGCAGTACTTC.

A note on this clone: One end of the junction fails to match germline, which may point to a read error. The V and J genes are TRBV7-3 and TRBJ2-1; the D gene is possibly TRBD2 (6 bases). This CDR3 spans 15 amino acids. Looked up from germline, CDR1 is SGHTA and CDR2 is FQGTGA. CDR3 coding DNA: TGTGCCAGCAGTCCCGGGGGTGTTTCCTCCAATGAGCAGTTCTTC. Protein: CASSPGGVSSNEQFF.

The V call is TRBV28, the J call TRBJ1-6, with TRBD1 matching 9 bases. The CDR3 has 15 amino acids. Per germline, CDR1 MDHEN and CDR2 SYDVKM. With V trimmed by 5 bases and J by 10 bases, 9 bases remained unmatched. CDR3 sequence reads: CASSLGGQGRSPLHF. The CDR3 nucleotides read TGTGCCAGCAGTCTCGGGGGACAGGGAAGATCACCCCTCCACTTT. The complete variable domain, with remaining parts taken from reference TRBV28 and TRBJ1-6, reads DVKVTQSSRYLVKRTGEKVFLECVQDMDHENMFWYRQDPGLGLRLIYFSYDVKMKEKGDIPEGYSVSREKKERFSLILESASTNQTSMYLCASSLGGQGRSPLHFGNGTRLTVT.

CDR3 sequence: CASSPYTGELYF. For the CDR3, the DNA is TGTGCCAGCAGCCCATATACAGGGGAACTGTACTTC. The J gene is TRBJ2-7, the V gene TRBV7-8; 7 nucleotides agree with TRBD1. Germline-derived CDR1 and CDR2 are SGHVS and FQNEAQ. CDR3 size: 12 residues. After removal of 5 bases from V and 12 bases from J, the junction contained 10 bases not matched to a gene.

V is TRBV10-2 and J is TRBJ1-1; D is possibly TRBD1 (5 bases). The CDR3 runs to 17 residues. Germline V lookup: CDR1 WSHSY, CDR2 SAAADI. Trimming left V 3 bases short and J 0 bases short, with 17 bases between. The CDR3 loop reads CASSDHPGGRMNTEAFF. CDR3 DNA sequence: TGCGCCAGCAGTGACCACCCGGGGGGACGGATGAACACTGAAGCTTTCTTT.

This clone came up once. V gene TRBV12-3 or TRBV12-4 combines with J gene TRBJ1-2, with D possibly being TRBD1 (5 bases). There are 13 residues in the CDR3. The ends were cut back, 6 bases at V and 4 bases at J, with 12 bases in the middle. CDR3 amino acids: CASSLQEFYGYTF. For the CDR3, the DNA is TGTGCCAGCAGCCTACAGGAATTCTATGGCTACACCTTC.

The chain recombines TRBV2 with TRBJ1-2; D is unclear. Germline values: CDR1 SNHLY, CDR2 FYNNEI. This CDR3 region has 17 residues. With 1 base removed from V and 2 bases from J, the gap between germline ends came to 17 bases. As DNA, the CDR3 is TGTGCCAGCAGTGAAGACAGATCGGCCATTGGCAACTATGGCTACACCTTC. Amino acids: CASSEDRSAIGNYGYTF.

V usage is TRBV6-5 and J usage is TRBJ1-3; D remains ambiguous. Looked up from germline, CDR1 is MNHEY and CDR2 is SVGAGI. CDR3 length: 15 amino acids. Trimming pared 5 bases from V and 0 bases from J, leaving 11 bases between. The CDR3 loop reads CASSRDAFSGNTIYF. The DNA for the CDR3 is TGTGCCAGCAGTCGAGATGCCTTCTCTGGAAACACCATATATTTT.

This clone was detected only once. V and J are TRBV20-1 and TRBJ1-5; D perhaps matches TRBD1 (6 bases). Germline V gene data show CDR1 as DFQATT and CDR2 as SNEGSKA (reference sequence). This CDR3 spans 11 amino acids. V was clipped by 6 bases and J by 6 bases, with 9 bases between them. The CDR3, as DNA: TGCAGTGCCCAGGGGAGTCAGCCCCAGCATTTT. Encoded protein: CSAQGSQPQHF.

This chain links TRBV2 with TRBJ1-6; a weak D match, TRBD1 (6 bases). The CDR3 has 13 amino acids. Germline-derived CDR1 and CDR2 are SNHLY and FYNNEI. Trimming left V 4 bases short and J 6 bases short, with 7 bases between. The CDR3 sequence: CASSGTANSPLHF. Here the CDR3 DNA reads TGTGCCAGCAGTGGGACAGCTAATTCACCCCTCCACTTT.

The chain employs TRBV19 and TRBJ1-6; the D gene is possibly TRBD1 (6 bases). CDR3 size: 14 residues. The germline V gene encodes CDR1 LNHDA and CDR2 SQIVND (reference sequence). V lost 1 base and J lost 12, with 13 bases in between. The CDR3 bases are TGTGCCAGTAGTATAGGGCAGGGGAAGGGACCCCTCCACTTT. This encodes CASSIGQGKGPLHF.

Notes on this clone: Sequence at one end of the junction differs from germline and may be a read error. The chain carries TRBV29-1 and TRBJ2-2; 9 nucleotides align to TRBD2. The V gene's germline CDR1 is SQVTM and CDR2 ANQGSEA. The CDR3 is 17 amino acids. This CDR3 is CSVEDYSGGPNTGELFF. CDR3 bases: TGCAGCGTGGAAGATTATAGCGGGGGACCCAACACCGGGGAGCTGTTTTTT.